This entry describes one T cell receptor (beta chain). The source of the sample is a study of blood T cell repertoires in COVID-19. Study details: Samples came from the United States, Italy and Spain, spanning acute and convalescent COVID-19. PBMCs, B-cell-depleted T cells, or T cells provided the cDNA or gDNA that made up the material.

This CDR3 has 14 residues. V was clipped by 8 bases and J by 3 bases, with 14 bases between them. Germline values: CDR1 MGHRA, CDR2 YSYEKL. In the original processing: Reference gene primer amplification yielded estimated nucleated cell counts. Using immunoSEQ multiplex PCR, the repertoire was profiled, and TCRdb retains in-frame clones only, with some absent. V, J and clone size are taken as reported in that table, and D and trimming were inferred from the DNA itself. This sample has approximately 200,000 clones, with about 88% found just once. This clonotype originated in a man aged 65 to 79 with active or convalescent COVID-19. Sequencing used peripheral blood. The chain joins TRBV4-1 to TRBJ1-3; D possibly corresponds to TRBD1 (5 bases). CDR3 DNA sequence: TGCGCCAGCCGGGGGATGGGGAGTGGAAACACCATATATTTT. Translating it yields CASRGMGSGNTIYF.